Presented here are 5 T cell receptor beta chains from one specimen sequenced in a study of control samples from healthy donors and cancer patients. Sequencing was performed with immunoSEQ multiplex PCR; in TCRdb, only in-frame clones are kept and a portion is missing. The table has approximately 160,000 clones, roughly 92% seen once; the top ten hold 0.68%. Sequencing input: blood. These receptors came from a woman aged 30 to 39 in good health.

The chain couples TRBV3-1 (or the pseudogene TRBV3-2) to TRBJ1-5; D gene uncertain. Trimming pared 3 bases from V and 11 bases from J, leaving 17 bases between. This CDR3 comprises 14 residues. Germline V CDR1 and CDR2: LGHDT, YNNKEL (reference sequence). The CDR3 protein is CASSQSPFLGAQHF. The CDR3 DNA reads as TGTGCCAGCAGCCAGAGCCCGTTCCTGGGAGCCCAGCATTTT.

The genes are TRBV19 and TRBJ2-4; 7 nucleotides match TRBD1. The CDR3 totals 12 residues. Trimming took 6 bases from V and 9 from J; bases not matched to a gene: 5. Germline V gene data show CDR1 as LNHDA and CDR2 as SQIVND (reference sequence). CDR3 protein: CASRGQDGIQYF. Here the CDR3 DNA reads TGTGCCAGTAGAGGACAGGACGGCATTCAGTACTTC.

V is TRBV10-1 and J is TRBJ2-1; D is uncertain. Trimming took 3 bases from V and 14 from J, leaving 2 bases between them. CDR3 length equals 8 residues. CDR1 and CDR2 from the germline V gene are WNHNN and SYGVQD (reference sequence). CDR3 amino acids: CASSEEFF. The DNA of the CDR3 is TGCGCCAGCAGTGAAGAGTTCTTC.

For this clone: The sample contains more than one DNA sequence encoding this CDR3. The chain has TRBV5-1 and TRBJ1-2; 7 bases align to TRBD1. With 4 bases clipped from V and 7 bases from J, the junction kept 7 bases outside the gene matches. In germline, CDR1 is SGHRS, CDR2 YFSETQ. CDR3 size: 13 residues. CDR3 protein: CASSLSGGSGYTF. The DNA for the CDR3 is TGCGCCAGCAGCCTATCAGGGGGGAGTGGCTACACCTTC.

The V gene is TRBV12-2, the J gene TRBJ1-2; the table assigns TRBD1, which was not confirmed against the DNA. TRBV12-2 counts as a pseudogene. The CDR3 is made up of 17 amino acids. CDR3 DNA: TGTGCAAGTCGCTCCGTTGTCCGGGACAGGGTCAACTATGGCTACACCTTC. It encodes CASRSVVRDRVNYGYTF.